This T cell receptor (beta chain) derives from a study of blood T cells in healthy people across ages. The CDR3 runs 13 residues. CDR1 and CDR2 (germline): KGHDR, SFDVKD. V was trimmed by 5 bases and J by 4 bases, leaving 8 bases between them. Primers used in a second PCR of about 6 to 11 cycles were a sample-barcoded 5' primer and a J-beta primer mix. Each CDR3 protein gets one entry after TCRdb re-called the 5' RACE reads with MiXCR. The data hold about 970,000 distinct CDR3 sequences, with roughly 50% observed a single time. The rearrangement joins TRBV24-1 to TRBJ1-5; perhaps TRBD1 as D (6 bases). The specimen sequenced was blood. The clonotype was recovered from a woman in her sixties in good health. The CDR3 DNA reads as TGTGCCACCAGTGGGACAGAAAATCAGCCCCAGCATTTT. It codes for CATSGTENQPQHF.